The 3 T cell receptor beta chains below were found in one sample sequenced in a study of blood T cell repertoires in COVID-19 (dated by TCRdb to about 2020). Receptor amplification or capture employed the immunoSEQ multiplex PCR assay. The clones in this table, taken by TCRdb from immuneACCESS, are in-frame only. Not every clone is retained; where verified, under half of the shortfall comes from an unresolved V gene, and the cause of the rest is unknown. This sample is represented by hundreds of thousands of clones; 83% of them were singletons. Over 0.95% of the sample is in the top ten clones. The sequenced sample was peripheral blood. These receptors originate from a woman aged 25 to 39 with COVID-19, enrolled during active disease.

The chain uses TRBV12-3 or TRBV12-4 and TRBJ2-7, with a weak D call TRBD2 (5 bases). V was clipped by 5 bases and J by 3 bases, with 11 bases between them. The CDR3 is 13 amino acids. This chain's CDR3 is CASSGGLYYEQYF. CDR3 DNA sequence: TGTGCCAGCAGTGGCGGACTGTACTACGAGCAGTACTTC.

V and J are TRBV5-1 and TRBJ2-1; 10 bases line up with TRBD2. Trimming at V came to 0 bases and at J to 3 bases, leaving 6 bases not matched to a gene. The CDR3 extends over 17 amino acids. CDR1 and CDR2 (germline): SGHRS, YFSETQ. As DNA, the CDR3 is TGCGCCAGCAGCTTGGCGGGCGTAGCGGGGGGCTACAATGAGCAGTTCTTC. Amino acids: CASSLAGVAGGYNEQFF. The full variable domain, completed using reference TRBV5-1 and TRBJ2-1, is KAGVTQTPRYLIKTRGQQVTLSCSPISGHRSVSWYQQTPGQGLQFLFEYFSETQRNKGNFPGRFSGRQFSNSRSEMNVSTLELGDSALYLCASSLAGVAGGYNEQFFGPGTRLTVL.

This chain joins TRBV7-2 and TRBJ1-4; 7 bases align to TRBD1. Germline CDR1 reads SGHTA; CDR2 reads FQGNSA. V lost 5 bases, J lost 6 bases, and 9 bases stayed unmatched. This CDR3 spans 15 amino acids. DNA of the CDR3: TGTGCCAGCAGCCTGGGACAGAGAGTCTATGAAAAACTGTTTTTT. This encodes CASSLGQRVYEKLFF.